The present T cell receptor beta chain was sequenced within a study of blood T cell repertoires in COVID-19. V was trimmed by 2 bases and J by 4 bases, leaving 8 bases between them. Per germline, CDR1 MNHEY and CDR2 SMNVEV (reference sequence). The CDR3 spans 14 residues. Generated by immunoSEQ multiplex PCR, the TCRdb table keeps only in-frame clones and is missing some. The table records around 250,000 clones, approximately 89% of them present only once. Comment on this clone: The same CDR3 also results from other DNA sequences found in this sample.

The chain employs TRBV27 and TRBJ2-2, with D maybe TRBD2 (6 bases). The source is a man aged 40-55 years who had been exposed to COVID-19. The sequenced material came from PBMCs or T cells enriched from blood (not recorded which). This chain's CDR3 is CASSLQGGTGELFF. The CDR3 nucleotides read TGTGCCAGCAGTTTACAGGGAGGCACCGGGGAGCTGTTTTTT.